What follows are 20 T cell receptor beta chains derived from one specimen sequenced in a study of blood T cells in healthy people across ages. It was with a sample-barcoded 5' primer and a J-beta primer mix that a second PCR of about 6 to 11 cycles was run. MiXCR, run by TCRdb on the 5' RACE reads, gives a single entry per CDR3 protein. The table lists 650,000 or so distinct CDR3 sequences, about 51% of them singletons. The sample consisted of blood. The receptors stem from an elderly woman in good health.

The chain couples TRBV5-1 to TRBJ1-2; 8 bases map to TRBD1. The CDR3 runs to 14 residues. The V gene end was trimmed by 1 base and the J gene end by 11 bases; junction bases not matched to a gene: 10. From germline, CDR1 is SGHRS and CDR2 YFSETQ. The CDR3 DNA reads TGCGCCAGCAGCTTGCTAGCCGGACAGGGAGAGTACACCTTC. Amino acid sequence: CASSLLAGQGEYTF.

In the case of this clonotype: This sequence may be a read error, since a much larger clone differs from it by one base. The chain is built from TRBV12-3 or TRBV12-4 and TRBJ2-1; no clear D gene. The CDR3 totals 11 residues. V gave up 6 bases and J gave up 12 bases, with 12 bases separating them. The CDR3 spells CASSPDWGQFF. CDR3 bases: TGTGCCAGCAGCCCCGATTGGGGGCAGTTCTTC.

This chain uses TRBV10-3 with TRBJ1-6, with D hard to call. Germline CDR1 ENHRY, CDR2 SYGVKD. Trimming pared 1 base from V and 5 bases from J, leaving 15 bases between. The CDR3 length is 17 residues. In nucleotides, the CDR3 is TGTGCCATCAGTGAGTTGAGGCCCCGTCCGGATAATTCACCCCTCCACTTT. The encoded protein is CAISELRPRPDNSPLHF.

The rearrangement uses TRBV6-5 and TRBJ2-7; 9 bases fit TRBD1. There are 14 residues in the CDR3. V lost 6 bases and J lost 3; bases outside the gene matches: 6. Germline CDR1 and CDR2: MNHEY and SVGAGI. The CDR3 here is CASSRGTGIYEQYF. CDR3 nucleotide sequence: TGTGCCAGCAGCCGCGGGACAGGGATCTACGAGCAGTACTTC.

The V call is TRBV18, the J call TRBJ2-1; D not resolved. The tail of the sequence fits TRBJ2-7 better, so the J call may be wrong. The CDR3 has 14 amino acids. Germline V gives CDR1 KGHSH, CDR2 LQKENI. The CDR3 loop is CASSRASSYNEQYF. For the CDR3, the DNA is TGTGCCAGCTCACGGGCCAGCTCCTACAATGAGCAGTACTTC.

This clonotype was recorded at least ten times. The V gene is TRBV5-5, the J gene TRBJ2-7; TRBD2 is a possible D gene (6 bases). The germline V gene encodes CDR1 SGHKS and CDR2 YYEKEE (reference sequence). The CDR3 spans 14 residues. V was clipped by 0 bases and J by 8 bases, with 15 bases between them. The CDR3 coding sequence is TGTGCCAGCAGCTTGGGTACTAGCAATTCTCAGCAGTACTTC. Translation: CASSLGTSNSQQYF.

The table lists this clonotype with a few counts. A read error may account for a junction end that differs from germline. The CDR3 nucleotides read TGTGCCGGCAGTGACTCAGGGGGCGATGAGCAGTACTTC. It specifies CAGSDSGGDEQYF. The rearrangement links TRBV6-5 to TRBJ2-5, with 8 bases lining up with TRBD1. CDR3 size: 13 residues. Germline CDR1 MNHEY, CDR2 SVGAGI.

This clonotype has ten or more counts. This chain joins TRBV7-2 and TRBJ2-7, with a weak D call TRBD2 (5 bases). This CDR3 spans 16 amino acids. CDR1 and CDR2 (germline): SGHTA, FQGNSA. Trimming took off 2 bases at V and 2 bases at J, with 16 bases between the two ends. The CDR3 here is CASSLNVLTSTYEQYF. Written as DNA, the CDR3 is TGTGCCAGCAGCTTAAACGTTTTAACTAGTACCTACGAGCAGTACTTC.

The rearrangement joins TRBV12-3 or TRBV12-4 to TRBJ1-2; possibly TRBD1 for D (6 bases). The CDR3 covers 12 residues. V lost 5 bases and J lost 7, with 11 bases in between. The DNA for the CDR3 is TGTGCCAGCAGTCCGGACAGTCGTGGCTACACCTTC. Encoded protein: CASSPDSRGYTF.

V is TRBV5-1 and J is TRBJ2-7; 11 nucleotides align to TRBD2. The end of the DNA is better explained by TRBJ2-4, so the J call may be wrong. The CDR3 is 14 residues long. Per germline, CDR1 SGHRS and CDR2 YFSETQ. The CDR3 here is CASSVLAGENIQYF. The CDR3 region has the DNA TGCGCCAGCAGCGTACTAGCGGGGGAAAACATTCAGTACTTC.

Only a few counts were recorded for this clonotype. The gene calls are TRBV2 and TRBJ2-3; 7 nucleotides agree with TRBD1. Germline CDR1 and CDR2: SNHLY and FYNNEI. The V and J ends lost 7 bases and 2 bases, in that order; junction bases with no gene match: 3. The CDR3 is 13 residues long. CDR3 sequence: CASKTGPTDTQYF. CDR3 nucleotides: TGTGCCAGCAAGACAGGGCCCACAGATACGCAGTATTTT.

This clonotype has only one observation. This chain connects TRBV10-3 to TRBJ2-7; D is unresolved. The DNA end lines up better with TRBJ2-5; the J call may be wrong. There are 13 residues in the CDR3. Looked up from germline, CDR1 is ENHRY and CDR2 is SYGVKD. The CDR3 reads CAISDLDVGTQYF. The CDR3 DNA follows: TGTGCCATCAGTGACTTGGACGTAGGGACCCAGTACTTC.

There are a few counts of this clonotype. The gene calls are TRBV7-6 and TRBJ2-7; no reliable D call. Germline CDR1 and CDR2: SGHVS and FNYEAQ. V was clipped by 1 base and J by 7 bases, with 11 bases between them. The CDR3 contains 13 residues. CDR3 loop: CASSLGWNNEQYF. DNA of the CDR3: TGTGCCAGCAGCTTAGGGTGGAACAATGAGCAGTACTTC.

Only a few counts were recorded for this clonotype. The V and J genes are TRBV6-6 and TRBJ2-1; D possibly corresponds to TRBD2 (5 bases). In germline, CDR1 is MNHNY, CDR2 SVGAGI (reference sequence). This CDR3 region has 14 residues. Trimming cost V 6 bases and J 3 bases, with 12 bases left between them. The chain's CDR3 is CASRSGSLYNEQFF. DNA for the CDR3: TGTGCCAGCAGGAGCGGTAGCCTCTACAATGAGCAGTTCTTC.

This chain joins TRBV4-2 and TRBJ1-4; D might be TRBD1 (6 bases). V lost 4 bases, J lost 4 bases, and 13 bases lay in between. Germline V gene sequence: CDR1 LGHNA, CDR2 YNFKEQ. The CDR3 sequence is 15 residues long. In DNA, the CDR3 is TGTGCCAGCAGCCGGGAGGGACAAGATAATGAAAAACTGTTTTTT. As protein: CASSREGQDNEKLFF.

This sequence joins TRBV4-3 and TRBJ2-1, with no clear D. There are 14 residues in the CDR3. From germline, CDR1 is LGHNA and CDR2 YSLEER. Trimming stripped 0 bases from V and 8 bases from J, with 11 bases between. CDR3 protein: CASSQDPYTDEQFF. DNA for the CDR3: TGCGCCAGCAGCCAAGATCCCTATACCGATGAGCAGTTCTTC.

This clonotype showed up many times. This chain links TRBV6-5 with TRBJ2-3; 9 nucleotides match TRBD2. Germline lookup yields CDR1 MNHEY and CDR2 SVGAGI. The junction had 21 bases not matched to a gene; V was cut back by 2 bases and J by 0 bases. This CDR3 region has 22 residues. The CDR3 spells CASSYGGIGAGGNVGSTDTQYF. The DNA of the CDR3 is TGTGCCAGCAGTTACGGAGGGATAGGTGCGGGAGGGAATGTAGGCAGCACAGATACGCAGTATTTT.

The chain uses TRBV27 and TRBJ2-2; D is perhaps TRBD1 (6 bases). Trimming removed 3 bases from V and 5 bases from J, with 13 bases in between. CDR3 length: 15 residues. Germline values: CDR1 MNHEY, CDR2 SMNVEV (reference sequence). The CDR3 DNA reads TGTGCCAGCAGTTTTCTGGGGGCAGGTACCGGGGAGCTGTTTTTT. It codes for CASSFLGAGTGELFF.

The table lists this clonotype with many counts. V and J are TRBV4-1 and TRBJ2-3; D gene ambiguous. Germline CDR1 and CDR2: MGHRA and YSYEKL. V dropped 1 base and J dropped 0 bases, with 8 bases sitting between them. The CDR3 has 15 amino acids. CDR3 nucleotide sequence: TGCGCCAGCAGCCAAGTGAAAACTAGCACAGATACGCAGTATTTT. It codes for CASSQVKTSTDTQYF.

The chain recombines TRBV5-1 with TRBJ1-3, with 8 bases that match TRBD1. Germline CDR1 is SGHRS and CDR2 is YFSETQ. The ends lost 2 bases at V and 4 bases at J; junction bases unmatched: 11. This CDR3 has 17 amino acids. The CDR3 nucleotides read TGCGCCAGCAGCTTCCAACCTCGGACAGGGTCCGGAAACACCATATATTTT. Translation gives CASSFQPRTGSGNTIYF.